Below, 13 T cell receptor beta chains from the same sample are listed, as sequenced in a study of blood T cell repertoires in COVID-19. Some clones are missing from TCRdb's copy, which holds only in-frame ones; the method was immunoSEQ multiplex PCR. The repertoire includes 200,000 to 300,000 clones, about four fifths of them detected once, and around 7.5% sits in the top ten. Sequences were obtained from peripheral blood. Receptors were obtained from an elderly woman with COVID-19, enrolled during active disease.

The chain links TRBV5-1 to TRBJ1-2, with D perhaps TRBD1 (5 bases). The germline V gene encodes CDR1 SGHRS and CDR2 YFSETQ. The ends were cut back, 4 bases at V and 2 bases at J, with 12 bases in the middle. This CDR3 region has 14 residues. The CDR3 loop reads CASSPVGGNYGYTF. In nucleotides, the CDR3 is TGCGCCAGCAGCCCGGTGGGGGGAAACTATGGCTACACCTTC.

This clone was detected once. This chain links TRBV28 with TRBJ1-4, with a tentative D call TRBD1 (5 bases). The CDR3 consists of 15 residues. CDR1 is MDHEN, CDR2 SYDVKM, per germline. The V end lost 5 bases, the J end lost 8 bases, and 18 bases lay between the germline ends. The CDR3, as DNA: TGTGCCAGCAGTCCGGGGGACCGGAGGTCGGAAAAACTGTTTTTT. It specifies CASSPGDRRSEKLFF.

The V call is TRBV14, the J call TRBJ1-4; D is possibly TRBD1 (5 bases). Germline CDR1 and CDR2: SGHDN and FVKESK. V gave up 1 base and J gave up 3 bases, with 15 bases separating them. This CDR3 has 17 amino acids. CDR3 nucleotide sequence: TGTGCCAGCAGCCAAGTCATGACAGTGGTTTCTAATGAAAAACTGTTTTTT. Its translation: CASSQVMTVVSNEKLFF.

This clone appeared a few times. This rearrangement joins TRBV27 to TRBJ2-2; no definite D call. CDR3 length: 14 amino acids. The V end was cut by 6 bases, the J end by 8 bases, with 16 bases between. Per germline, CDR1 MNHEY and CDR2 SMNVEV (reference sequence). In DNA, the CDR3 is TGTGCCAGCAGGTCCTTGGTTCTCGGGGGGGAGCTGTTTTTT. It encodes CASRSLVLGGELFF.

The chain joins TRBV20-1 to TRBJ1-4; D might be TRBD1 (6 bases). Germline V CDR1 and CDR2: DFQATT, SNEGSKA (reference sequence). The V end was cut by 6 bases, the J end by 5 bases, with 7 bases between. The CDR3 runs to 11 residues. The CDR3 region is CSARGNEKLFF. Written as DNA, the CDR3 is TGCAGTGCGAGGGGGAATGAAAAACTGTTTTTT.

Only a few counts were recorded for this clone. The chain couples TRBV6-6 to TRBJ1-5, with 10 bases identical to TRBD1. J gave up 7 bases and V 5 bases, and 2 bases lay outside the gene matches. This CDR3 region has 13 residues. The germline gives CDR1 MNHNY, CDR2 SVGAGI (reference sequence). CDR3 bases: TGTGCCAGCAGTGACAGGGGGCTCCAGCCCCAGCATTTT. Translated, it gives CASSDRGLQPQHF.

This rearrangement joins TRBV3-1 (or the pseudogene TRBV3-2) to TRBJ1-5; the D gene is possibly TRBD1 (5 bases). CDR1 is LGHDT and CDR2 is YNNKEL in the germline V gene (reference sequence). The length of the CDR3 is 15 residues. Trimming pared 1 base from V and 5 bases from J, leaving 12 bases between. The CDR3 bases are TGTGCCAGCAGCCAAGGTTCCAGGGCGGATCAGCCCCAGCATTTT. It specifies CASSQGSRADQPQHF.

The chain joins TRBV9 to TRBJ2-2, with TRBD2 identical over 12 bases. This CDR3 has 16 residues. Trimming removed 0 bases from V and 4 bases from J; junction bases left unmatched: 1. Germline V gives CDR1 SGDLS, CDR2 YYNGEE. CDR3 sequence reads: CASSVVTSGSTGELFF. CDR3 nucleotides: TGTGCCAGCAGCGTAGTGACTAGCGGGAGCACCGGGGAGCTGTTTTTT.

The J gene is TRBJ2-7, the V gene TRBV11-1, with TRBD2 identical over 7 bases. V was pared by 5 bases and J by 4 bases, with 5 bases of the junction left unmatched. Germline CDR1 reads SGHAT; CDR2 reads FQDESV (reference sequence). This CDR3 comprises 13 residues. DNA for the CDR3: TGTGCCAGCAGCGCGGGAGCCCGTTACGAGCAGTACTTC. As protein: CASSAGARYEQYF.

The chain joins TRBV19 to TRBJ2-1; TRBD2 agrees at 7 bases. CDR1 and CDR2 (germline): LNHDA, SQIVND (reference sequence). This CDR3 contains 15 residues. With V trimmed by 7 bases and J by 10 bases, 16 bases remained unmatched. The CDR3 is CASTQGHAGAIEQFF. The CDR3 DNA is TGTGCCAGTACCCAGGGTCATGCGGGAGCGATCGAGCAGTTCTTC.

In regard to this clone: Other DNA sequences from this sample encode an identical CDR3 as well. The chain recombines TRBV29-1 with TRBJ1-1, with no clear D. This CDR3 comprises 12 residues. The germline CDR1 and CDR2 sequences are SQVTM and ANQGSEA. V was cut by 4 bases and J by 2 bases, with 8 bases left in between. The CDR3 here is CSVGRANTEAFF. As DNA, the CDR3 is TGCAGCGTTGGCCGAGCCAACACTGAAGCTTTCTTT.

This chain connects TRBV6-5 to TRBJ2-7, with a tentative D call TRBD2 (6 bases). This CDR3 contains 15 residues. V lost 6 bases to trimming and J lost 4 bases, with 19 bases between them. CDR1 and CDR2 (germline): MNHEY, SVGAGI. The CDR3 region is CASRDTGVGGYEQYF. The DNA for the CDR3 is TGTGCCAGCAGAGACACGGGAGTTGGTGGGTACGAGCAGTACTTC.

A single count supports this clone. The chain recombines TRBV4-1 with TRBJ1-5; D call uncertain. The CDR3 is made up of 15 amino acids. The germline V gene encodes CDR1 MGHRA and CDR2 YSYEKL. Trimming stripped 1 base from V and 0 bases from J, with 7 bases between. CDR3: CASSQAQYSNQPQHF. The DNA for the CDR3 is TGCGCCAGCAGCCAAGCCCAGTATAGCAATCAGCCCCAGCATTTT.